This T cell receptor (beta chain) derives from a study of T cell repertoires in cytomegalovirus infection. Study in general: Shared public TCR beta signatures pointed to both CMV infection and a matching HLA type.

With respect to this clonotype: Its specificity is unknown.

The germline gives CDR1 SGHTA, CDR2 FQGNSA. This CDR3 is 14 amino acids long. With V trimmed by 5 bases and J by 3 bases, 4 bases remained unmatched. Findings and caveats of the study: The ex vivo response showed dominance by HLA-C-restricted CMV-specific TCR beta clonotypes. Using cumulative public TCR beta family frequency, the authors identified those who carried CMV together with the relevant HLA.

TCRdb called the reads again in MiXCR, with one record for every CDR3 protein. The sample has about 740,000 distinct CDR3 sequences, 35% to 45% seen once. V usage is TRBV7-2 and J usage is TRBJ2-7; 10 positions match TRBD2. Material: PBMCs. The receptor's source is a human donor in good health (CMV status not recorded). Some clones in this sample may be carry-over from other donors' samples. CDR3 residues: CASSRRTSGYEQYF. CDR3 DNA sequence: TGTGCCAGCAGCCGACGGACTAGCGGCTACGAGCAGTACTTC.